The clone carrying this T cell receptor beta chain was found a few times. Using immunoSEQ multiplex PCR, the repertoire was profiled, and TCRdb retains in-frame clones only, with some absent. This table has tens of thousands of clones, about 87% appearing once. From germline, CDR1 is MDHEN and CDR2 SYDVKM. Losses at the gene ends were 6 bases for V and 1 base for J; bases not matched to a gene: 5. The CDR3 runs to 15 residues. These data belong to a study of OX40 agonist ivuxolimab in advanced cancers. The receptor was derived from an adult with an advanced solid tumor such as melanoma, head and neck, liver or kidney cancer. This chain joins TRBV28 and TRBJ1-3; 8 bases fit TRBD1. Specimen: CD4+ or CD8+ T cells sorted from blood, collected in a trial of the OX40 agonist ivuxolimab. CDR3 in amino acids: CASSSGQVSGNTIYF. In nucleotides, the CDR3 is TGTGCCAGCAGCTCGGGACAGGTATCTGGAAACACCATATATTTT. The variable domain in full, completed from reference TRBV28 and TRBJ1-3, reads DVKVTQSSRYLVKRTGEKVFLECVQDMDHENMFWYRQDPGLGLRLIYFSYDVKMKEKGDIPEGYSVSREKKERFSLILESASTNQTSMYLCASSSGQVSGNTIYFGEGSWLTVV.